This paragraph covers one T cell receptor beta chain sequence. Only one count was recorded for this clone. What this receptor recognizes is not known. The sample holds no much larger clone one base away, and base qualities are not on file. A second Seattle source provided samples from volunteer blood donors who had recovered from COVID-19. Each collaborating institution followed its own protocols to collect whole blood in K2EDTA tubes. For TCRbeta analysis, collaborator samples were shipped as frozen whole blood, as isolated PBMCs, or as DNA extracted from either sample type. The CDR1 and CDR2 encoded by the germline V gene are SNHLY and FYNNEI. The CDR3 has 14 amino acids, counting the end cysteine and phenylalanine. The entry retains the CDR3 DNA only, 42 bases that are in frame from base 1. V and J are truncated by 4 bases and 2 bases respectively, leaving an intervening sequence of 11 bases. The data were taken from a study of blood T cell repertoires in COVID-19 (dated by TCRdb to 2018 to 2020). Describing the broader study: Samples from collaborators originated in the United States, Italy and Spain and spanned both the acute and convalescent phases of COVID-19. HLA class I and class II types, where available, came from metadata supplied by the sample provider rather than from assay-based typing. A freely available public database, intended as a resource for researchers studying the immune response to SARS-CoV-2, is where the repertoires were released. The sample metadata nearly always contained a de-identified subject ID, COVID-19 status, age in years and sex. The dataset comprised deeply sampled blood TCRbeta repertoires from subjects exposed to, actively infected with, or recovered from COVID-19. Samples came from the ongoing ImmuneRACE study (first 160 participants) plus 1,254 subjects from 6 global collaborators. The prospective study material was composed of cDNA or gDNA derived from T cells, B-cell-depleted T cells, or PBMCs.

TCRbeta CDR3 regions were amplified from genomic DNA by means of the immunoSEQ Assay, a bias-controlled multiplex PCR. Processing in the source paper ran as follows. Nucleated cell counts per sample were estimated from amplification of reference gene primers within the assay. Sequence reads were collapsed and filtered to measure the absolute abundance of every unique TCRbeta CDR3 rearrangement. Productive Simpson clonality was computed per sample as the square root of Simpson's diversity index over productive rearrangements. TCRdb's version of the immuneACCESS table is confined to in-frame rearrangements and falls short of the full clone set. An unresolved V gene accounts for under half of the shortfall where checked; the remainder is of unknown origin. Clonal size and the V and J genes are those of that table, whereas D and trimming came from the DNA. This sample comprises some 200,000 clones, approximately 81% of them detected only once. Of the sample, about 5.1% falls within the top ten clones.

Beyond this particular receptor, the publication reports: How much clinical and demographic metadata was included differed by source and by participant, and the metadata was provided uncurated.

The TCR comes from a woman aged 55-70 years who had recovered from COVID-19. The rearranged chain carries TRBV2 and TRBJ1-1, with the identity of the D gene unclear. The source material was peripheral blood. CDR3 protein: CASSVAKYNTEAFF. Here is the DNA: TGTGCCAGCAGTGTTGCGAAGTACAACACTGAAGCTTTCTTT.